A selection of T cell receptor beta chains follows, all from one sample in a study of blood T cell repertoires in COVID-19. Libraries were prepared by immunoSEQ multiplex PCR; TCRdb keeps only in-frame clonotypes and omits some of them. The data show about 160,000 clones, about 84% seen once. Sample: PBMCs or T cells enriched from blood (not recorded which). These receptors were obtained from a woman in her thirties or forties with acute COVID-19. CDR3s include the opening cysteine and the closing phenylalanine or tryptophan. Fields, in order: D gene, V gene, J gene, clone size, CDR3 protein, CDR3 DNA. The D gene is left open where the match is weak. Size tells how often a clone was seen (once, few, many) or the class of an expanded clone, and some rows leave it out.

d_gene: .
v_gene: TRBV15
j_gene: TRBJ2-5
abundance: .
CDR3aa: CATSRQANAGSETQYF
CDR3nt: TGTGCCACCAGCAGACAGGCTAACGCGGGTTCGGAGACCCAGTACTTC

d_gene: .
v_gene: TRBV2
j_gene: TRBJ1-5
abundance: .
CDR3aa: CASTQEGQPQHF
CDR3nt: TGTGCCAGCACCCAGGAGGGTCAGCCCCAGCATTTT

d_gene: TRBD2
v_gene: TRBV3-1/TRBV3-2
j_gene: TRBJ2-3
abundance: .
CDR3aa: CASSRTLAGSFLSTDTQYF
CDR3nt: TGTGCCAGCAGCCGAACGCTAGCGGGCTCCTTCCTTAGCACAGATACGCAGTATTTT

d_gene: .
v_gene: TRBV5-1
j_gene: TRBJ1-6
abundance: .
CDR3aa: CASSFNQGRDSPLHF
CDR3nt: TGCGCCAGCAGCTTCAACCAGGGTCGGGATTCACCCCTCCACTTT

d_gene: TRBD2
v_gene: TRBV10-3
j_gene: TRBJ2-1
abundance: .
CDR3aa: CAISDPVAGVAQFF
CDR3nt: TGTGCCATCAGTGACCCGGTAGCGGGAGTCGCGCAGTTCTTC

d_gene: .
v_gene: TRBV9
j_gene: TRBJ2-3
abundance: .
CDR3aa: CASSAGLGVGTDTQYF
CDR3nt: TGTGCCAGCAGCGCCGGTCTCGGTGTCGGGACAGATACGCAGTATTTT

d_gene: TRBD1
v_gene: TRBV5-4
j_gene: TRBJ1-2
abundance: .
CDR3aa: CASSLGTGDGYTF
CDR3nt: TGTGCCAGCAGCTTGGGGACAGGGGATGGCTACACCTTC

d_gene: TRBD1
v_gene: TRBV18
j_gene: TRBJ1-1
abundance: .
CDR3aa: CASSPGTGMNTEAFF
CDR3nt: TGTGCCAGCTCACCGGGGACAGGTATGAACACTGAAGCTTTCTTT

d_gene: TRBD2
v_gene: TRBV7-7
j_gene: TRBJ2-7
abundance: .
CDR3aa: CASSLVYAVAGVYEQYF
CDR3nt: TGTGCTAGCAGCTTAGTTTACGCGGTAGCGGGGGTCTACGAGCAGTACTTC

d_gene: .
v_gene: TRBV30
j_gene: TRBJ1-6
abundance: once
CDR3aa: CAFSLGSYNSPLHF
CDR3nt: TGTGCCTTCTCCCTCGGCTCCTATAATTCACCCCTCCACTTT

d_gene: .
v_gene: TRBV2
j_gene: TRBJ1-2
abundance: .
CDR3aa: CASSSEGVHGYTF
CDR3nt: TGTGCCAGCAGTTCTGAGGGGGTTCATGGCTACACCTTC

d_gene: .
v_gene: TRBV20-1
j_gene: TRBJ1-2
abundance: .
CDR3aa: CSASRSSYYGYTF
CDR3nt: TGCAGTGCTAGTAGAAGCTCCTACTATGGCTACACCTTC

d_gene: .
v_gene: TRBV9
j_gene: TRBJ2-3
abundance: .
CDR3aa: CASSLGTYPSTDTQYF
CDR3nt: TGTGCCAGCAGCCTGGGGACTTACCCTAGCACAGATACGCAGTATTTT

d_gene: TRBD2
v_gene: TRBV4-2
j_gene: TRBJ2-5
abundance: .
CDR3aa: CASSRGLADQETQYF
CDR3nt: TGTGCCAGCAGCCGGGGACTAGCGGATCAAGAGACCCAGTACTTC

d_gene: .
v_gene: TRBV3-1/TRBV3-2
j_gene: TRBJ2-3
abundance: .
CDR3aa: CASRPAGSTDTQYF
CDR3nt: TGTGCCAGCAGACCTGCGGGATCCACAGATACGCAGTATTTT

d_gene: TRBD2
v_gene: TRBV2
j_gene: TRBJ2-1
abundance: .
CDR3aa: CASRPGTSGYNEQFF
CDR3nt: TGTGCCAGCAGACCCGGGACTAGCGGCTACAATGAGCAGTTCTTC

d_gene: .
v_gene: TRBV5-1
j_gene: TRBJ2-2
abundance: .
CDR3aa: CASSLLPNTGELFF
CDR3nt: TGCGCCAGCAGCTTGCTTCCGAACACCGGGGAGCTGTTTTTT

d_gene: TRBD2
v_gene: TRBV7-2
j_gene: TRBJ2-1
abundance: once
CDR3aa: CASSPGTSYNEQFF
CDR3nt: TGTGCCAGCAGCCCTGGGACTAGCTACAATGAGCAGTTCTTC

d_gene: TRBD1
v_gene: TRBV27
j_gene: TRBJ1-5
abundance: .
CDR3aa: CASSTRTGVGSGNQPQHF
CDR3nt: TGTGCCAGCAGCACGAGGACAGGGGTCGGGTCGGGCAATCAGCCCCAGCATTTT

d_gene: .
v_gene: TRBV11-3
j_gene: TRBJ2-3
abundance: .
CDR3aa: CASSPSVSSTDTQYF
CDR3nt: TGTGCCAGCAGCCCATCGGTATCTAGCACAGATACGCAGTATTTT

d_gene: TRBD1
v_gene: TRBV5-1
j_gene: TRBJ2-2
abundance: .
CDR3aa: CASAQTYRGRDTGELFF
CDR3nt: TGCGCCAGCGCCCAGACCTACAGGGGGCGCGACACCGGGGAGCTGTTTTTT

d_gene: TRBD2
v_gene: TRBV27
j_gene: TRBJ2-5
abundance: .
CDR3aa: CASSNLGASGYQETQYF
CDR3nt: TGTGCCAGCAGTAATCTAGGGGCTAGCGGGTACCAAGAGACCCAGTACTTC

d_gene: TRBD2
v_gene: TRBV4-2
j_gene: TRBJ2-3
abundance: .
CDR3aa: CASSQMTLAVDPYF
CDR3nt: TGTGCCAGCAGCCAAATGACCCTAGCGGTAGACCCGTATTTT

d_gene: TRBD2
v_gene: TRBV4-1
j_gene: TRBJ2-7
abundance: .
CDR3aa: CASSPLAGGLEQYF
CDR3nt: TGCGCCAGCAGCCCACTAGCGGGAGGGCTGGAGCAGTACTTC

d_gene: .
v_gene: TRBV19
j_gene: TRBJ2-3
abundance: .
CDR3aa: CASSPLPSTDTQYF
CDR3nt: TGTGCCAGTAGCCCCCTCCCGAGCACAGATACGCAGTATTTT

d_gene: .
v_gene: TRBV4-1
j_gene: TRBJ2-1
abundance: .
CDR3aa: CASSQDRRGYRGGQFF
CDR3nt: TGCGCCAGCAGCCAAGATCGAAGGGGCTATCGAGGGGGGCAGTTCTTC

d_gene: TRBD1
v_gene: TRBV30
j_gene: TRBJ1-3
abundance: .
CDR3aa: CACPSGGGSGNTIYF
CDR3nt: TGTGCCTGTCCTTCAGGGGGTGGCTCTGGAAACACCATATATTTT

d_gene: TRBD1
v_gene: TRBV5-1
j_gene: TRBJ1-6
abundance: .
CDR3aa: CARKGTVDSPLHF
CDR3nt: TGCGCCAGGAAAGGGACAGTGGATTCACCCCTCCACTTT

d_gene: .
v_gene: TRBV3-1/TRBV3-2
j_gene: TRBJ2-5
abundance: .
CDR3aa: CASSRRGQETQYF
CDR3nt: TGTGCCAGCAGCCGTAGAGGACAAGAGACCCAGTACTTC

d_gene: .
v_gene: TRBV6-5
j_gene: TRBJ1-1
abundance: .
CDR3aa: CASSYSIGQGNTEAFF
CDR3nt: TGTGCCAGCAGTTACTCGATAGGCCAGGGGAACACTGAAGCTTTCTTT

d_gene: TRBD2
v_gene: TRBV7-2
j_gene: TRBJ2-1
abundance: .
CDR3aa: CASSLAGGASGRNEQFF
CDR3nt: TGTGCCAGCAGCTTAGCGGGGGGGGCTAGCGGGAGGAATGAGCAGTTCTTC

d_gene: TRBD2
v_gene: TRBV15
j_gene: TRBJ2-1
abundance: .
CDR3aa: CATSRDPSGSHNEQFF
CDR3nt: TGTGCCACCAGCAGAGATCCGAGCGGGAGCCACAATGAGCAGTTCTTC

d_gene: TRBD2
v_gene: TRBV7-9
j_gene: TRBJ2-3
abundance: .
CDR3aa: CASTTLAEVTDTQYF
CDR3nt: TGTGCCAGCACCACACTAGCGGAGGTCACAGATACGCAGTATTTT

d_gene: .
v_gene: TRBV7-2
j_gene: TRBJ1-1
abundance: once
CDR3aa: CASSLTQGSRTEAFF
CDR3nt: TGTGCCAGCAGCTTAACCCAGGGATCGAGGACTGAAGCTTTCTTT

d_gene: .
v_gene: TRBV5-6
j_gene: TRBJ2-5
abundance: .
CDR3aa: CASSFGETQYF
CDR3nt: TGTGCCAGCAGCTTCGGAGAGACCCAGTACTTC

d_gene: .
v_gene: TRBV2
j_gene: TRBJ2-5
abundance: .
CDR3aa: CASSRRGGETQYF
CDR3nt: TGTGCCAGCAGTCGGAGGGGCGGGGAGACCCAGTACTTC

d_gene: .
v_gene: TRBV5-6
j_gene: TRBJ2-5
abundance: .
CDR3aa: CASSEGVRETQYF
CDR3nt: TGTGCCAGCAGCGAGGGTGTCCGGGAGACCCAGTACTTC

d_gene: TRBD1
v_gene: TRBV7-3
j_gene: TRBJ2-5
abundance: .
CDR3aa: CASSLTGTGELETQYF
CDR3nt: TGTGCCAGCAGCTTAACCGGGACAGGGGAATTGGAGACCCAGTACTTC

d_gene: TRBD1
v_gene: TRBV19
j_gene: TRBJ1-2
abundance: .
CDR3aa: CASSITGTEIYGYTF
CDR3nt: TGTGCCAGTAGTATTACGGGGACAGAGATCTATGGCTACACCTTC

d_gene: TRBD1
v_gene: TRBV12-3/TRBV12-4
j_gene: TRBJ1-2
abundance: .
CDR3aa: CASRVGAGGGYTF
CDR3nt: TGTGCCAGCAGGGTCGGAGCAGGGGGTGGCTACACCTTC

d_gene: .
v_gene: TRBV9
j_gene: TRBJ1-6
abundance: .
CDR3aa: CASSVAGATEYNSPLHF
CDR3nt: TGTGCCAGCAGCGTAGCTGGTGCGACAGAGTATAATTCACCCCTCCACTTT

d_gene: TRBD2
v_gene: TRBV30
j_gene: TRBJ2-4
abundance: .
CDR3aa: CAWSSSGQNIQYF
CDR3nt: TGTGCCTGGAGTTCTAGCGGCCAAAACATTCAGTACTTC

d_gene: TRBD2
v_gene: TRBV6-5
j_gene: TRBJ2-3
abundance: .
CDR3aa: CASSSAGGPTDTQYF
CDR3nt: TGTGCCAGCAGCTCAGCGGGAGGGCCAACAGATACGCAGTATTTT

d_gene: TRBD2
v_gene: TRBV9
j_gene: TRBJ2-7
abundance: .
CDR3aa: CASSVAEREFFNEQYF
CDR3nt: TGTGCCAGCAGCGTAGCGGAGCGGGAGTTCTTTAACGAGCAGTACTTC

d_gene: TRBD1
v_gene: TRBV5-4
j_gene: TRBJ2-5
abundance: .
CDR3aa: CASSLPPGQVQETQYF
CDR3nt: TGTGCCAGCAGCTTACCCCCGGGACAGGTCCAAGAGACCCAGTACTTC

d_gene: .
v_gene: TRBV7-9
j_gene: TRBJ1-4
abundance: .
CDR3aa: CASSLEGVTNEKLFF
CDR3nt: TGTGCCAGCAGCTTAGAAGGGGTAACTAATGAAAAACTGTTTTTT

d_gene: TRBD2
v_gene: TRBV29-1
j_gene: TRBJ2-1
abundance: .
CDR3aa: CSVERREGYNEQFF
CDR3nt: TGCAGCGTTGAGCGGCGGGAGGGCTACAATGAGCAGTTCTTC

d_gene: .
v_gene: TRBV19
j_gene: TRBJ2-1
abundance: .
CDR3aa: CASSSTDSSYNEQFF
CDR3nt: TGTGCCAGTAGTTCGACGGACTCCTCCTACAATGAGCAGTTCTTC

d_gene: TRBD1
v_gene: TRBV18
j_gene: TRBJ2-6
abundance: .
CDR3aa: CASSPGQGAAGANVLTF
CDR3nt: TGTGCCAGCTCACCCGGACAGGGGGCTGCAGGGGCCAACGTCCTGACTTTC

d_gene: .
v_gene: TRBV28
j_gene: TRBJ2-7
abundance: .
CDR3aa: CASSHRGYEQYF
CDR3nt: TGTGCCAGCAGTCACCGGGGTTACGAGCAGTACTTC